The present T cell receptor (beta chain) was sequenced within a study of regulatory T cells in long-lasting Graves disease. As for the study in general: To qualify as persistent, Graves' disease required over 5 years of antithyroid drugs with positive TSH receptor antibodies. Findings of the study overall: Whereas new patients shared roughly 910 public clonotypes, persistent patients shared more, at 2,500 to 3,500.

Many counts were recorded for this clonotype. The target antigen is unknown. Described time point: persistent/refractory GD, antithyroid drugs over 5 years with positive TRAb. After RNA was extracted from PBMCs, the TCR library was made from it. Staff drew around 10 milliliters of peripheral blood into EDTA tubes. With iRepertoire HTBI primers and Arm-PCR of CDR3 regions, TCR beta libraries were built. One entry per CDR3 protein results from TCRdb running MiXCR on the multiplex PCR reads. This table holds around 300,000 distinct CDR3 sequences, around 21% found once. The sequenced sample was peripheral blood mononuclear cells (PBMCs), obtained when the disease was refractory, from a patient treated with antithyroid drugs. This TCR came from a female donor with Graves disease.

In nucleotides, the CDR3 is TGTGCCAGCTCGCGGACGGGGAATAGCAATCAGCCCCAGCATTTT. Protein sequence: CASSRTGNSNQPQHF. The rearrangement joins TRBV18 to TRBJ1-5; D ambiguous. V lost 6 bases, J lost 0 bases, and 12 bases lay in between. The CDR3 is made up of 15 amino acids. CDR1 is KGHSH and CDR2 is LQKENI in the germline V gene.